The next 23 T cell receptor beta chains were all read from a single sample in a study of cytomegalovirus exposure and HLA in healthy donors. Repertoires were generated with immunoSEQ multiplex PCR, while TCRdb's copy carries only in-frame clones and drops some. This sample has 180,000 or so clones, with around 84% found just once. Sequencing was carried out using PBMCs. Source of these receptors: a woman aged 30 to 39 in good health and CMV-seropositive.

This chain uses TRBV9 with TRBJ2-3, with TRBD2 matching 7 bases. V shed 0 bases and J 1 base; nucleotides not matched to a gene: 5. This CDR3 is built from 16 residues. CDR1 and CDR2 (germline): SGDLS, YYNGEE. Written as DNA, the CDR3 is TGTGCCAGCAGCGTAGCCCCAACTAGCGGCACAGATACGCAGTATTTT. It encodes CASSVAPTSGTDTQYF.

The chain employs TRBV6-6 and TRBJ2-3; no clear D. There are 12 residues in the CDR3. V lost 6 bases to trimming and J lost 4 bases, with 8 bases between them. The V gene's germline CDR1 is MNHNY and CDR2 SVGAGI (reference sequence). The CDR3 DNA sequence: TGTGCCAGCAGCCTTTCTGCAGATACGCAGTATTTT. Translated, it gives CASSLSADTQYF.

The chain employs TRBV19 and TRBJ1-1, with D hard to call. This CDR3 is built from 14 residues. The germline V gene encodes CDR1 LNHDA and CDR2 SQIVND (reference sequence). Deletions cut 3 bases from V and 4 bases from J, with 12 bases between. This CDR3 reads CASSIEVRSTEAFF. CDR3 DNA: TGTGCCAGTAGTATCGAGGTGAGGAGCACTGAAGCTTTCTTT. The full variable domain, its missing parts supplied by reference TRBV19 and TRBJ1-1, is DGGITQSPKYLFRKEGQNVTLSCEQNLNHDAMYWYRQDPGQGLRLIYYSQIVNDFQKGDIAEGYSVSREKKESFPLTVTSAQKNPTAFYLCASSIEVRSTEAFFGQGTRLTVV.

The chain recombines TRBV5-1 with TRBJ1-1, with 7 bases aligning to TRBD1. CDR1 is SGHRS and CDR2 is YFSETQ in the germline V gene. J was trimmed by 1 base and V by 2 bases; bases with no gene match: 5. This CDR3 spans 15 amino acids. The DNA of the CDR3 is TGCGCCAGCAGCTTAGGAGGGGGCTCGAACACTGAAGCTTTCTTT. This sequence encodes CASSLGGGSNTEAFF. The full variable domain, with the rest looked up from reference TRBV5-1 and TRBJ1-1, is KAGVTQTPRYLIKTRGQQVTLSCSPISGHRSVSWYQQTPGQGLQFLFEYFSETQRNKGNFPGRFSGRQFSNSRSEMNVSTLELGDSALYLCASSLGGGSNTEAFFGQGTRLTVV.

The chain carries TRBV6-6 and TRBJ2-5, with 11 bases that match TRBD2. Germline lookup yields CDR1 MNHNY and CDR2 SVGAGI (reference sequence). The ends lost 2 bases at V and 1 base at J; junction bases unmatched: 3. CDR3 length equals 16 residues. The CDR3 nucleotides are TGTGCCAGCAGTTACCCGGGACTAGCGGCCCAAGAGACCCAGTACTTC. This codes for CASSYPGLAAQETQYF.

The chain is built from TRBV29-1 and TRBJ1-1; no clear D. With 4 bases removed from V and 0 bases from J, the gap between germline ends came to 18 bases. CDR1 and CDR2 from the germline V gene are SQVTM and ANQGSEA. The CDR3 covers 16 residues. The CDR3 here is CSVVGNLARLNTEAFF. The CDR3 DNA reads TGCAGCGTTGTGGGTAACTTAGCGCGCCTGAACACTGAAGCTTTCTTT.

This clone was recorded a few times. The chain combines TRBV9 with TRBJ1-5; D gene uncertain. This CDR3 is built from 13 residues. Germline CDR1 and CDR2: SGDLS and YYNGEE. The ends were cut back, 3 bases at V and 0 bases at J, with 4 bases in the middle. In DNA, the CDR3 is TGTGCCAGCAGCGCTTTTAGCAATCAGCCCCAGCATTTT. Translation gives CASSAFSNQPQHF.

CDR3 amino acids: CSVYDRDSLENTIYF. The CDR3 DNA reads TGCAGCGTCTACGACAGGGATTCGCTGGAGAACACCATATATTTT. The chain links TRBV29-1 to TRBJ1-3; 7 nucleotides line up with TRBD1. CDR1 is SQVTM and CDR2 is ANQGSEA in the germline V gene. The CDR3 runs to 15 residues. V shed 6 bases, J shed 7 bases, and the junction held 15 bases outside the gene matches.

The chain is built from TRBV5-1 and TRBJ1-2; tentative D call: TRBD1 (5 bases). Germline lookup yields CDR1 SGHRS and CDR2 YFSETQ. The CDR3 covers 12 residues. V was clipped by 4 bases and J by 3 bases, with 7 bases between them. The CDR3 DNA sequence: TGCGCCAGCAGCGCGGGACACTATGGCTACACCTTC. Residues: CASSAGHYGYTF.

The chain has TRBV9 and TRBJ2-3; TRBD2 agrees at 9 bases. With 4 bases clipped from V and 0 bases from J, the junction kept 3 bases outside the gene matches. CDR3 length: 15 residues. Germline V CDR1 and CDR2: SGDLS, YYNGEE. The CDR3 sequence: CASSLAGDSTDTQYF. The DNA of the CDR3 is TGTGCCAGCAGCTTAGCGGGAGACAGCACAGATACGCAGTATTTT.

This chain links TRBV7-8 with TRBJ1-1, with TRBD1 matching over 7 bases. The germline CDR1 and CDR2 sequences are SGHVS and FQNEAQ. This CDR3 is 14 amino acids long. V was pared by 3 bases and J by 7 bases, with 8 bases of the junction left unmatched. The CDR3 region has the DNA TGTGCCAGCAGCTTTATACAGGGGAGGAATGAAGCTTTCTTT. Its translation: CASSFIQGRNEAFF. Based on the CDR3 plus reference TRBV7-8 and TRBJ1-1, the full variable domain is GAGVSQSPRYKVAKRGQDVALRCDPISGHVSLFWYQQALGQGPEFLTYFQNEAQLDKSGLPSDRFFAERPEGSVSTLKIQRTQQEDSAVYLCASSFIQGRNEAFFGQGTRLTVV.

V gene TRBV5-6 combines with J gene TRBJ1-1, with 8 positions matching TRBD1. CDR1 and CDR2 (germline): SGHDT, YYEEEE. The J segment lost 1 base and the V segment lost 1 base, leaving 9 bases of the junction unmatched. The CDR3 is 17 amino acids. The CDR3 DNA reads TGTGCCAGCAGCTTGATCAGGGGGCCCCATCGGAACACTGAAGCTTTCTTT. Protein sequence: CASSLIRGPHRNTEAFF.

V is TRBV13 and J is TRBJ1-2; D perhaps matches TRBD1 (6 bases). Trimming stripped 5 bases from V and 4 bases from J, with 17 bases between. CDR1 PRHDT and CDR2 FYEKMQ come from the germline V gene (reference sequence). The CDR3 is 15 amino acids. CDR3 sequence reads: CASSLSSGEGYGYTF. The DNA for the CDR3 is TGTGCCAGCAGCCTATCATCAGGGGAGGGCTATGGCTACACCTTC.

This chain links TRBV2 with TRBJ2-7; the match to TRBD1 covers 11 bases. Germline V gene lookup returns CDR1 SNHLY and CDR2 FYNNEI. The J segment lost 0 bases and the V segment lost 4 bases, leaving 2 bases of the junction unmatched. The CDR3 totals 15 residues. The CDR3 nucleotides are TGTGCCAGCAGTGTCGGGACAGGGGGCTCCTACGAGCAGTACTTC. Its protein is CASSVGTGGSYEQYF.

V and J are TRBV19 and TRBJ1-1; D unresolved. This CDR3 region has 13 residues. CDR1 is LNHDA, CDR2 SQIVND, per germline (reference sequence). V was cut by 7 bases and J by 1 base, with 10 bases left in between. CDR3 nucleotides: TGTGCCAGTACAACGGGATCGAACACTGAAGCTTTCTTT. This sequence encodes CASTTGSNTEAFF.

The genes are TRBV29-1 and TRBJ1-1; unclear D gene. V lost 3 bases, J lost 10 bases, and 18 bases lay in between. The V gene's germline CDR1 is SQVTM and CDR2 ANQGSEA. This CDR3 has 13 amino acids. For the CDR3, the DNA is TGCAGCGTTGATCGCACCCGGAGAGGAAGAGCTTTCTTT. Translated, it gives CSVDRTRRGRAFF.

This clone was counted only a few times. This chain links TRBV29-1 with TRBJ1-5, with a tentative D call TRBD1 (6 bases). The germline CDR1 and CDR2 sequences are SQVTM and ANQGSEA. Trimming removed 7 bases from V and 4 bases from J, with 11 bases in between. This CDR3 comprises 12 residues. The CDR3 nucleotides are TGCAGCGCGGGACACCTAAATCAGCCCCAGCATTTT. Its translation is CSAGHLNQPQHF.

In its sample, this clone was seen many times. Here the CDR3 reads CASSPDRINQPQHF. The CDR3 DNA reads TGTGCCAGCAGCCCTGACAGAATCAATCAGCCCCAGCATTTT. The rearrangement joins TRBV7-8 to TRBJ1-5; maybe TRBD1 (5 bases). The CDR3 loop spans 14 amino acids. The germline gives CDR1 SGHVS, CDR2 FQNEAQ. Trimming shortened V by 5 bases and J by 3 bases, and 11 bases separated the two germline ends.

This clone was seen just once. CDR3 loop: CACSDRESYEQYF. Here the CDR3 DNA reads TGTGCCTGTTCGGACAGGGAGTCCTACGAGCAGTACTTC. The gene calls are TRBV2 and TRBJ2-7, with 8 bases that match TRBD1. The trim removed 11 bases at V and 1 base at J, leaving 7 bases unmatched. From germline, CDR1 is SNHLY and CDR2 FYNNEI. This CDR3 region has 13 residues.

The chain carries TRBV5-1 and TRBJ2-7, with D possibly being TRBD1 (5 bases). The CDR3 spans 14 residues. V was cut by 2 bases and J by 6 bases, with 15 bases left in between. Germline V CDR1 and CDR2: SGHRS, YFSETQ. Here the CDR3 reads CASSLILQVGEQYF. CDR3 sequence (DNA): TGCGCCAGCAGCTTAATCCTACAGGTGGGCGAGCAGTACTTC.

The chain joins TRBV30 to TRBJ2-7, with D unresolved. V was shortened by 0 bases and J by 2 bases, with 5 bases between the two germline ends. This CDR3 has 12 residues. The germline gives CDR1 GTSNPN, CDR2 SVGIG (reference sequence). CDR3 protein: CAWSVNTYEQYF. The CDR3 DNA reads TGTGCCTGGAGTGTTAATACCTACGAGCAGTACTTC.

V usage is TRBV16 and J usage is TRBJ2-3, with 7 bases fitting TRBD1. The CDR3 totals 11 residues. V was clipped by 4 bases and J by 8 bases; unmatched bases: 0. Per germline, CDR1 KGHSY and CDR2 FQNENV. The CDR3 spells CASSRDSTQYF. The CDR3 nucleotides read TGTGCCAGCAGCCGGGACAGTACGCAGTATTTT.

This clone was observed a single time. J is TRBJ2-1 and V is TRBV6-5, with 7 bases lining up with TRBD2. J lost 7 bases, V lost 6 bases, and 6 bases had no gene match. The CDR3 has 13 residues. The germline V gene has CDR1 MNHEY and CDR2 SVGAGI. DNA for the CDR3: TGTGCCAGCAGCGCCAGCGGGATGAATGAGCAGTTCTTC. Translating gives CASSASGMNEQFF.